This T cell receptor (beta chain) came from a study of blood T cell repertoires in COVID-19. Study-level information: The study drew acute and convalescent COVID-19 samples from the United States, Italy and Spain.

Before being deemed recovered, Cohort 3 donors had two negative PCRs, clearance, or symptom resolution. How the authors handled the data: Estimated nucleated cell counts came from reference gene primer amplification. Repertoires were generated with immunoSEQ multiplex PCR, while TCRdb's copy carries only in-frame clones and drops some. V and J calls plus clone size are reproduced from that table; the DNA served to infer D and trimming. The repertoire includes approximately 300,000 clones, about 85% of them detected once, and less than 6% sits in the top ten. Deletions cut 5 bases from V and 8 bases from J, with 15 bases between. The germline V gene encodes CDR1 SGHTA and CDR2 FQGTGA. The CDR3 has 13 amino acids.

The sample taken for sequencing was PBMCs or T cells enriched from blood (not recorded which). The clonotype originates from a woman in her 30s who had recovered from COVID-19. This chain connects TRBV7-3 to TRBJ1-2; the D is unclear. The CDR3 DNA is TGTGCCAGCAGCCCGGGTCCGGGTGGCGGCTACACCTTC. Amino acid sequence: CASSPGPGGGYTF.